Below are 14 T cell receptor beta chains sequenced from a single sample in a study of T cells in localized non-small cell lung cancer. Assay: immunoSEQ multiplex PCR; the TCRdb copy retains only in-frame clones and omits some. In the table there are around 25,000 clones, 70% to 90% of which are singletons. The source was peripheral blood, collected before any cancer treatment. These receptors came from a woman aged 35-75 years with stage I lung adenocarcinoma.

The chain combines TRBV19 with TRBJ2-5, with 12 positions matching TRBD2. This CDR3 has 17 amino acids. The J segment lost 1 base and the V segment lost 5 bases, leaving 8 bases of the junction unmatched. Germline-derived CDR1 and CDR2 are LNHDA and SQIVND (reference sequence). CDR3: CASSSSGGARSQETQYF. Written as DNA, the CDR3 is TGTGCCAGTAGTTCTAGCGGGGGGGCGCGGAGCCAAGAGACCCAGTACTTC.

The chain combines TRBV30 with TRBJ2-2, with D perhaps matching TRBD1 (5 bases). Germline V gene lookup returns CDR1 GTSNPN and CDR2 SVGIG (reference sequence). The V end lost 1 base, the J end lost 6 bases, and 15 bases lay between the germline ends. The CDR3 totals 15 residues. The CDR3 DNA sequence: TGTGCCTGGAGTGGGTCCAGGGTAGGGGCCGGGGAGCTGTTTTTT. Protein sequence: CAWSGSRVGAGELFF.

The rearrangement links TRBV19 to TRBJ1-5; TRBD1 matches at 7 bases. CDR1 and CDR2 from the germline V gene are LNHDA and SQIVND (reference sequence). The length of the CDR3 is 13 residues. With V trimmed by 5 bases and J by 9 bases, 7 bases remained unmatched. The CDR3, as DNA: TGTGCCAGTAGTCCCCAGGGGGGTGGGCCCCAGCATTTT. It encodes CASSPQGGGPQHF.

This chain connects TRBV5-1 to TRBJ2-7, with D perhaps TRBD1 or TRBD2 (5 bases each). CDR1 SGHRS and CDR2 YFSETQ come from the germline V gene. The CDR3 consists of 15 residues. Trimming pared 0 bases from V and 0 bases from J, leaving 10 bases between. CDR3 loop: CASSLEGRTSYEQYF. The CDR3 nucleotides read TGCGCCAGCAGCTTGGAGGGACGGACCTCCTACGAGCAGTACTTC.

The V call is TRBV27, the J call TRBJ2-7; tentatively, D is TRBD1 (5 bases). Germline-derived CDR1 and CDR2 are MNHEY and SMNVEV (reference sequence). Trimming took off 6 bases at V and 2 bases at J, with 17 bases between the two ends. The CDR3 consists of 15 residues. The CDR3 loop is CASRNLGAQTYEQYF. The CDR3, as DNA: TGTGCCAGCAGGAATCTTGGGGCGCAAACCTACGAGCAGTACTTC.

The chain recombines TRBV27 with TRBJ1-2, with 12 bases lining up with TRBD1. This CDR3 has 13 residues. V lost 2 bases to trimming and J lost 8 bases; unmatched junction nucleotides: 0. Germline V gene sequence: CDR1 MNHEY, CDR2 SMNVEV (reference sequence). This CDR3 reads CASSLGTGGGYTF. CDR3 sequence (DNA): TGTGCCAGCAGTTTAGGGACAGGGGGCGGCTACACCTTC.

The CDR3 region is CASSSGRVEKLFF. DNA for the CDR3: TGTGCCAGCAGCTCGGGACGAGTTGAAAAACTGTTTTTT. This chain links TRBV11-1 with TRBJ1-4; tentative D call: TRBD1 (5 bases). Germline V lookup: CDR1 SGHAT, CDR2 FQDESV (reference sequence). Trimming removed 4 bases from V and 7 bases from J, with 10 bases in between. The CDR3 covers 13 residues.

This chain joins TRBV7-9 and TRBJ1-5, with TRBD1 as a possible D gene (5 bases). V shed 4 bases and J shed 12 bases, with 13 bases lying between them. Germline CDR1 and CDR2: SEHNR and FQNEAQ (reference sequence). CDR3 length equals 12 residues. CDR3 sequence reads: CASSSGTGVQHF. The CDR3 nucleotides are TGTGCCAGCAGCTCGGGGACGGGAGTCCAGCATTTT.

The chain combines TRBV28 with TRBJ2-5; possibly TRBD1 or TRBD2 for D (6 bases each). V gave up 5 bases and J gave up 11 bases, with 21 bases separating them. Germline V CDR1 and CDR2: MDHEN, SYDVKM. The CDR3 spans 14 residues. CDR3 in amino acids: CASSPPARGVEQYF. Written as DNA, the CDR3 is TGTGCCAGCAGTCCCCCGGCGAGGGGGGTTGAGCAGTACTTC.

The rearrangement links TRBV11-2 to TRBJ2-1, with 9 nucleotides matching TRBD2. The V gene's germline CDR1 is SGHAT and CDR2 FQNNGV. Trimming at V came to 5 bases and at J to 8 bases, leaving 7 bases not matched to a gene. The CDR3 has 14 residues. This CDR3 reads CASSRGLAYDEQFF. CDR3 DNA sequence: TGTGCCAGCAGCCGGGGACTAGCTTACGATGAGCAGTTCTTC.

The chain carries TRBV7-9 and TRBJ1-4; 10 bases map to TRBD1. Looked up from germline, CDR1 is SEHNR and CDR2 is FQNEAQ (reference sequence). The CDR3 has 16 amino acids. The trim removed 1 base at V and 6 bases at J, leaving 5 bases unmatched. CDR3 protein: CASSLGPGQGYEKLFF. CDR3 sequence (DNA): TGTGCCAGCAGCTTAGGACCGGGACAGGGGTATGAAAAACTGTTTTTT.

This clone turned up a few times. This sequence joins TRBV6-6 and TRBJ1-2; tentative D call: TRBD1 (6 bases). Germline loops: CDR1 MNHNY, CDR2 SVGAGI (reference sequence). The CDR3 spans 14 residues. With 6 bases removed from V and 2 bases from J, the gap between germline ends came to 13 bases. The CDR3 DNA reads TGTGCCAGCAGGTACCGACAGGAAAACTATGGCTACACCTTC. Translating it yields CASRYRQENYGYTF.

J is TRBJ2-5 and V is TRBV20-1, with D hard to call. This CDR3 is built from 11 residues. Per germline, CDR1 DFQATT and CDR2 SNEGSKA (reference sequence). Trimming shortened V by 5 bases and J by 1 base, and 5 bases separated the two germline ends. The CDR3 nucleotides are TGCAGTGCTGAACGCCAAGAGACCCAGTACTTC. Protein product: CSAERQETQYF.

The rearrangement joins TRBV27 to TRBJ2-3; D may be TRBD2 (7 bases). CDR1 is MNHEY, CDR2 SMNVEV, per germline (reference sequence). The V gene lost 5 bases and the J gene lost 5 bases, with 17 bases spanning the gap. CDR3 length: 15 residues. CDR3 DNA sequence: TGTGCCAGCAGTCCCATGCGGGGGCCCGGAGATACGCAGTATTTT. The encoded protein is CASSPMRGPGDTQYF.